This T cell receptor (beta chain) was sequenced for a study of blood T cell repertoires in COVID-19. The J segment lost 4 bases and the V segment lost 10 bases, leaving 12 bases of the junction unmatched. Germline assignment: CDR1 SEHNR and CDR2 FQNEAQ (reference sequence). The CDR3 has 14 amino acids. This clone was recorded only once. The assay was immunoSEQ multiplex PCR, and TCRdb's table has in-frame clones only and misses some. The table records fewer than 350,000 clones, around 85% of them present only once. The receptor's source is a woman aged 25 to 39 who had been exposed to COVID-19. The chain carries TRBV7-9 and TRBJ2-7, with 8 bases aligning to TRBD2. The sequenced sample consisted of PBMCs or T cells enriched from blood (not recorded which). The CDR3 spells CATDYSGIGYEQYF. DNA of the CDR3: TGTGCCACCGACTATAGCGGGATTGGTTACGAGCAGTACTTC. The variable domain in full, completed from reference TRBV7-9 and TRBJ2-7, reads DTGVSQNPRHKITKRGQNVTFRCDPISEHNRLYWYRQTLGQGPEFLTYFQNEAQLEKSRLLSDRFSAERPKGSFSTLEIQRTEQGDSAMYLCATDYSGIGYEQYFGPGTRLTVT.